This TCR beta chain comes out of a study of blood T cell repertoires in COVID-19. Looked up from germline, CDR1 is MDHEN and CDR2 is SYDVKM. Trimming cost V 5 bases and J 1 base, with 11 bases left between them. This CDR3 contains 14 residues. Method: immunoSEQ multiplex PCR; TCRdb's copy keeps in-frame clones and lacks some. The repertoire has 170,000 or so clones, roughly 85% of them found once; the top ten carry roughly 8.9%. The source of this sequence is a woman younger than 35 who had recovered from COVID-19. The specimen was PBMCs or T cells enriched from blood (not recorded which). This sequence joins TRBV28 and TRBJ1-1; perhaps TRBD1 as D (6 bases). CDR3 loop: CASSPGGPNTEAFF. The CDR3 coding sequence is TGTGCCAGCAGTCCCGGGGGGCCGAACACTGAAGCTTTCTTT.